The clone carrying this T cell receptor (beta chain) was observed a few times. Its matching antigen is unknown. This CDR3 comprises 16 residues. Germline CDR1 and CDR2: MNHNY and SVGAGI (reference sequence). V dropped 5 bases and J dropped 0; count of bases not matched to a gene: 5. The sample comes from a study of T cell responses to AZD1222 COVID-19 vaccine. Measured with immunoSEQ multiplex PCR; TCRdb has only the in-frame clones, and not every one. This table has roughly 100,000 clones, around 90% appearing once. Study results and limitations: The study identified only six AZD1222 recipients as seropositive at baseline.

V is TRBV6-6 and J is TRBJ1-1, with TRBD1 matching over 11 bases. Sequenced material: peripheral blood, taken on day 0 of AZD1222 vaccination. The sequence came from an adult in good health. The CDR3 here is CASSDWTGGLNTEAFF. The CDR3 coding sequence is TGTGCCAGCAGTGACTGGACAGGGGGCCTGAACACTGAAGCTTTCTTT.